This T cell receptor beta chain was recorded in a study of response to subunit inactivated influenza vaccine. Study-level findings and limits: A suggestion made by the authors is that each seasonal influenza vaccination recruits few new T cells.

This clonotype has more than one count but fewer than ten. Its specificity is not known. Each CDR3 protein is one row after TCRdb ran MiXCR on the RT-PCR reads. Of 590,000 or so distinct CDR3 sequences in the sample, around 15% are singletons; the top ten hold approximately 7.6%. Sequenced material: PBMCs from blood, taken roughly 15 days before vaccination. The receptor was derived from a man between 45 and 60 years old who received an inactivated influenza vaccine.

The CDR3 here is CASSQDLVRPQHF. The DNA for the CDR3 is TGTGCCAGCAGCCAAGATCTCGTGAGGCCCCAGCATTTT. V is TRBV4-2 and J is TRBJ1-5; D remains unclear. Trimming removed 0 bases from V and 9 bases from J, with 9 bases in between. Germline assignment: CDR1 LGHNA and CDR2 YNFKEQ. The length of the CDR3 is 13 residues.